These 29 T cell receptor beta chains were sequenced from one sample in a study of CD8 T cells in ankylosing spondylitis. TCRdb processed the 5' RACE reads anew with MiXCR; each CDR3 protein has one entry. This sample has roughly 190,000 distinct CDR3 sequences, with 9.5% to 15% found just once. The sample taken for sequencing was blood, either unsorted or a sorted T cell fraction (not recorded which). The receptors were gathered from a male donor with ankylosing spondylitis or in good health (not recorded which).

This clonotype has a count of ten or more. V is TRBV21-1 and J is TRBJ1-1. TRBV21-1 is assigned pseudogene status. This CDR3 has 14 residues. The CDR3 loop reads CASSLGSVNTEAFF. The CDR3, as DNA: TGTGCCAGCAGCTTGGGATCGGTGAACACTGAAGCTTTCTTT.

This chain connects TRBV10-2 to TRBJ2-7; 10 positions agree with TRBD2. J lost 5 bases, V lost 6 bases, and 10 bases had no gene match. The germline gives CDR1 WSHSY, CDR2 SAAADI. CDR3 length equals 15 residues. The CDR3 is CASSDPGLATHEQYF. The CDR3 DNA is TGCGCCAGCAGCGACCCGGGACTAGCGACACACGAGCAGTACTTC.

This clonotype was detected many times. The chain uses TRBV2 and TRBJ2-1, with TRBD2 as a possible D gene (8 bases). V lost 5 bases, J lost 2 bases, and 22 bases lay in between. CDR1 is SNHLY and CDR2 is FYNNEI in the germline V gene. The CDR3 runs to 18 residues. The CDR3 spells CASSTTGDSGITYNEQFF. The CDR3 DNA reads as TGTGCCAGCAGTACAACAGGGGATAGCGGGATTACCTACAATGAGCAGTTCTTC.

The chain uses TRBV29-1 and TRBJ2-1, with 7 positions matching TRBD2. This CDR3 contains 11 residues. CDR1 is SQVTM and CDR2 is ANQGSEA in the germline V gene. The V and J ends lost 6 bases and 10 bases, in that order; junction bases with no gene match: 6. This chain's CDR3 is CSVRRGEEQFF. The CDR3, as DNA: TGCAGCGTGCGCCGGGGGGAGGAGCAGTTCTTC.

The sample holds a few counts of this clonotype. The chain recombines TRBV7-6 with TRBJ2-7; 9 positions agree with TRBD2. This CDR3 has 16 amino acids. The germline V gene encodes CDR1 SGHVS and CDR2 FNYEAQ. V shed 2 bases and J 3 bases; nucleotides not matched to a gene: 8. The CDR3 spells CASSLSGGRSDYEQYF. CDR3 sequence (DNA): TGTGCCAGCAGCTTAAGCGGGGGGCGTTCCGACTACGAGCAGTACTTC.

J is TRBJ2-7 and V is TRBV6-5, with 7 bases identical to TRBD1. J lost 12 bases, V lost 5 bases, and 10 bases had no gene match. Germline-derived CDR1 and CDR2 are MNHEY and SVGAGI. The CDR3 runs to 12 residues. This CDR3 reads CASSTIRQGWYF. CDR3 DNA: TGTGCCAGCAGTACGATACGACAGGGTTGGTACTTC.

The chain links TRBV27 to TRBJ2-3, with D tentatively TRBD1 or TRBD2 (5 bases each). The CDR3 consists of 15 residues. The ends were cut back, 3 bases at V and 4 bases at J, with 14 bases in the middle. CDR1 and CDR2 (germline): MNHEY, SMNVEV (reference sequence). The CDR3 DNA reads TGTGCCAGCAGTTTCTTATATTTGGGGGCAGATACGCAGTATTTT. Translation: CASSFLYLGADTQYF.

This clonotype turned up a few times. This chain links TRBV12-5 with TRBJ2-7; D assignment may be TRBD1 or TRBD2 (5 bases each). V lost 3 bases and J 3 bases, leaving 12 bases between the germline ends. The CDR3 is made up of 14 amino acids. The germline CDR1 and CDR2 sequences are LGHNT and FRNRAP. This chain's CDR3 is CASGFGAPLYEQYF. As DNA, the CDR3 is TGTGCTAGTGGTTTCGGGGCCCCTCTCTACGAGCAGTACTTC.

This clonotype has more than one count but fewer than ten. The V and J genes are TRBV6-5 and TRBJ1-1; D unresolved. CDR1 is MNHEY, CDR2 SVGAGI, per germline. This CDR3 spans 13 amino acids. Trimming removed 0 bases from V and 6 bases from J, with 8 bases in between. The CDR3, as DNA: TGTGCCAGCAGTTACTCCGGCGGCCCTGAAGCTTTCTTT. Its translation: CASSYSGGPEAFF.

The V gene is TRBV10-3, the J gene TRBJ2-3; D may be TRBD2 (6 bases). Trimming cost V 4 bases and J 5 bases, with 19 bases left between them. Germline CDR1 is ENHRY and CDR2 is SYGVKD. The CDR3 extends over 16 amino acids. In DNA form, the CDR3 reads TGTGCCATCAGTGGGGGACTCCCGCCTGATGAAGATACGCAGTATTTT. Its translation is CAISGGLPPDEDTQYF.

This clonotype was recorded a few times. The J gene is TRBJ2-1, the V gene TRBV24-1; 7 bases align to TRBD1. The germline V gene encodes CDR1 KGHDR and CDR2 SFDVKD. The junction had 7 bases not matched to a gene; V was cut back by 7 bases and J by 2 bases. This CDR3 has 15 residues. CDR3 in DNA: TGTGCCACCAGCCCGACAGGGAAGGCCTACAATGAGCAGTTCTTC. Translating gives CATSPTGKAYNEQFF.

V gene TRBV13 combines with J gene TRBJ2-7; TRBD1 agrees at 7 bases. Trimming took 2 bases from V and 0 from J; bases not matched to a gene: 4. Per the germline V gene, CDR1 is PRHDT and CDR2 is FYEKMQ (reference sequence). CDR3 size: 15 residues. CDR3 DNA sequence: TGTGCCAGCAGCTTAAGAGGGACAGTCTCCTACGAGCAGTACTTC. Translation: CASSLRGTVSYEQYF. Filled out from reference TRBV13 and TRBJ2-7, the complete variable domain reads AAGVIQSPRHLIKEKRETATLKCYPIPRHDTVYWYQQGPGQDPQFLISFYEKMQSDKGSIPDRFSAQQFSDYHSELNMSSLELGDSALYFCASSLRGTVSYEQYFGPGTRLTVT.

This clonotype was counted between two and nine times. This chain joins TRBV25-1 and TRBJ2-5; D is perhaps TRBD2 (5 bases). Germline V gene lookup returns CDR1 MGHDK and CDR2 SYGVNS. V was clipped by 1 base and J by 3 bases, with 21 bases between them. The CDR3 is 18 amino acids. CDR3 amino acids: CASSEWTGSSFQEETQYF. The DNA of the CDR3 is TGTGCCAGCAGTGAATGGACGGGGTCTAGCTTTCAAGAAGAGACCCAGTACTTC.

The chain links TRBV29-1 to TRBJ1-1, with 7 bases that match TRBD1. The V segment lost 2 bases and the J segment 0 bases; nucleotides outside the gene matches: 12. This CDR3 region has 17 residues. CDR1 SQVTM and CDR2 ANQGSEA come from the germline V gene. CDR3 sequence: CSVESAGTDYMNTEAFF. The DNA for the CDR3 is TGCAGCGTTGAATCGGCCGGGACAGACTACATGAACACTGAAGCTTTCTTT.

This clonotype was seen a handful of times. J is TRBJ1-1 and V is TRBV27; D uncertain. V dropped 6 bases and J dropped 6 bases, with 11 bases sitting between them. Germline V gene lookup returns CDR1 MNHEY and CDR2 SMNVEV (reference sequence). The CDR3 spans 12 residues. CDR3 coding DNA: TGTGCCAGCAGGACGGGAGCGGCTGAAGCTTTCTTT. As protein: CASRTGAAEAFF.

This clonotype occurred a few times. The chain carries TRBV3-1 and TRBJ2-1, with 10 bases fitting TRBD2. The trim removed 5 bases at V and 7 bases at J, leaving 14 bases unmatched. The CDR3 runs 17 residues. Germline loops: CDR1 LGHDT, CDR2 YNNKEL (reference sequence). As DNA, the CDR3 is TGTGCCAGCAGCGGGGGGTATTGGGCTAGCGGGAGAAATGAGCAGTTCTTC. Amino acid sequence: CASSGGYWASGRNEQFF.

For the CDR3, the DNA is TGTGCCACCAGCACAAGTGGATCCGGTTCTCCTGGGGCCAACGTCCTGACTTTC. As protein: CATSTSGSGSPGANVLTF. The chain uses TRBV15 and TRBJ2-6, with D unclear. V was pared by 4 bases and J by 2 bases, with 18 bases between. This CDR3 is built from 18 residues. The V gene's germline CDR1 is LNHNV and CDR2 YYDKDF (reference sequence).

The V and J genes are TRBV20-1 and TRBJ2-5, with D possibly TRBD1 on 6 matching bases. The CDR3 consists of 11 residues. Trimming pared 5 bases from V and 5 bases from J, leaving 9 bases between. Germline V gene lookup returns CDR1 DFQATT and CDR2 SNEGSKA (reference sequence). CDR3 coding DNA: TGCAGTGCTGCAGGGGTGGAGACCCAGTACTTC. Amino acids: CSAAGVETQYF.

This clonotype came up a few times. The V and J genes are TRBV20-1 and TRBJ2-3, with D unresolved. With 0 bases removed from V and 6 bases from J, the gap between germline ends came to 13 bases. The length of the CDR3 is 14 residues. Per the germline V gene, CDR1 is DFQATT and CDR2 is SNEGSKA (reference sequence). The CDR3 here is CSARDSLPPDTQYF. The CDR3 DNA sequence: TGCAGTGCTAGAGACTCACTCCCCCCCGATACGCAGTATTTT.

This chain connects TRBV5-6 to TRBJ2-1, with a tentative D call TRBD2 (6 bases). The CDR3 has 17 residues. V lost 1 base and J lost 1, with 15 bases in between. From germline, CDR1 is SGHDT and CDR2 YYEEEE. The CDR3 coding sequence is TGTGCCAGCAGCTTGATTGTCGGGGGAGTTTCCTACAATGAGCAGTTCTTC. It codes for CASSLIVGGVSYNEQFF.

The chain joins TRBV6-4 to TRBJ2-1; 7 bases match TRBD2. The CDR3 length is 15 residues. The junction had 14 bases not matched to a gene; V was cut back by 7 bases and J by 8 bases. The germline V gene has CDR1 MRHNA and CDR2 SNTAGT. The CDR3 coding sequence is TGTGCCAGCACCCCCAGCTCCGGGGGGTGGGATGAGCAGTTCTTC. Amino acid sequence: CASTPSSGGWDEQFF.

This clonotype was observed a handful of times. V usage is TRBV5-1 and J usage is TRBJ2-7; 10 positions agree with TRBD1. CDR1 is SGHRS and CDR2 is YFSETQ in the germline V gene. The CDR3 extends over 15 amino acids. The trim removed 6 bases at V and 3 bases at J, leaving 9 bases unmatched. The CDR3 here is CASTLGGQGNYEQYF. CDR3 DNA sequence: TGCGCCAGCACCCTTGGGGGACAGGGGAACTACGAGCAGTACTTC.

This sequence joins TRBV5-6 and TRBJ2-5, with TRBD1 identical over 8 bases. The V gene's germline CDR1 is SGHDT and CDR2 YYEEEE. With 2 bases clipped from V and 5 bases from J, the junction kept 5 bases outside the gene matches. This CDR3 is 14 amino acids long. The CDR3 coding sequence is TGTGCCAGCAGCTTAACCCGGGACAGGGAGACCCAGTACTTC. Translation gives CASSLTRDRETQYF.

There are many counts of this clonotype. V gene TRBV7-8 combines with J gene TRBJ2-3, with D possibly TRBD2 on 5 matching bases. CDR1 is SGHVS, CDR2 FQNEAQ, per germline. V lost 1 base to trimming and J lost 7 bases, with 15 bases between them. This CDR3 has 15 residues. CDR3 sequence reads: CASSLDERLMYTQYF. Written as DNA, the CDR3 is TGTGCCAGCAGCTTAGATGAGAGACTAATGTATACGCAGTATTTT. The complete variable domain, with remaining parts taken from reference TRBV7-8 and TRBJ2-3, reads GAGVSQSPRYKVAKRGQDVALRCDPISGHVSLFWYQQALGQGPEFLTYFQNEAQLDKSGLPSDRFFAERPEGSVSTLKIQRTQQEDSAVYLCASSLDERLMYTQYFGPGTRLTVL.

This clonotype showed up just a few times. The V and J genes are TRBV12-5 and TRBJ1-1; 7 bases match TRBD1. Trimming at V came to 6 bases and at J to 5 bases, leaving 9 bases not matched to a gene. Germline V gives CDR1 LGHNT, CDR2 FRNRAP. This CDR3 contains 14 residues. CDR3 residues: CASGTTGERTEAFF. CDR3 nucleotide sequence: TGTGCTAGTGGGACCACAGGGGAACGGACTGAAGCTTTCTTT.

This clonotype was counted many times. The chain links TRBV7-9 to TRBJ2-7; either TRBD1 or TRBD2 may supply D (5 bases each). Per the germline V gene, CDR1 is SEHNR and CDR2 is FQNEAQ (reference sequence). The CDR3 loop spans 15 amino acids. Trimming cost V 1 base and J 7 bases, with 17 bases left between them. The CDR3 here is CASSLEGTFAKEQYF. As DNA, the CDR3 is TGTGCCAGCAGCTTAGAAGGGACGTTCGCGAAAGAGCAGTACTTC.

This clonotype has ten or more counts. The V and J genes are TRBV27 and TRBJ1-1; TRBD1 might be the D (6 bases). V was trimmed by 11 bases and J by 0 bases, leaving 7 bases between them. The CDR3 sequence is 11 residues long. Germline CDR1 and CDR2: MNHEY and SMNVEV (reference sequence). CDR3: CASGVNTEAFF. The CDR3 DNA reads TGTGCCTCAGGGGTGAACACTGAAGCTTTCTTT.

This chain links TRBV7-9 with TRBJ2-5; D is uncertain. The V gene lost 4 bases and the J gene lost 2 bases, with 11 bases spanning the gap. The CDR3 has 14 amino acids. From germline, CDR1 is SEHNR and CDR2 FQNEAQ (reference sequence). The CDR3 is CASSSRGRQETQYF. CDR3 DNA: TGTGCCAGCAGCTCCCGCGGCAGGCAAGAGACCCAGTACTTC.

The sample holds a few counts of this clonotype. This sequence joins TRBV10-3 and TRBJ2-7; D unresolved. The CDR3 consists of 11 residues. V lost 3 bases and J lost 3, with 3 bases in between. Germline V CDR1 and CDR2: ENHRY, SYGVKD. This chain's CDR3 is CAISDIYEQYF. CDR3 DNA sequence: TGTGCCATCAGTGACATCTACGAGCAGTACTTC.